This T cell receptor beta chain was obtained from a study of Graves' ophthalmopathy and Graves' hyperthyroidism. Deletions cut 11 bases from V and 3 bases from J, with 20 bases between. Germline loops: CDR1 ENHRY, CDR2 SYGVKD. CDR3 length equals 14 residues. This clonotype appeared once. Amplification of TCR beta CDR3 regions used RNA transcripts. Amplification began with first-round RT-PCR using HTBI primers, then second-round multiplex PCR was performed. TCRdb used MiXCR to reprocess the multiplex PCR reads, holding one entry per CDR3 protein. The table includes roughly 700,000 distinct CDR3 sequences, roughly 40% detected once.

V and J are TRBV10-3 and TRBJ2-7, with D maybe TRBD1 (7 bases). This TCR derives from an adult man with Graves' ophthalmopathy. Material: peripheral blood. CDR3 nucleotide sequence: TGTGCCTCGGGACAGCAACTAGCTCGCTACGAGCAGTACTTC. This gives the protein CASGQQLARYEQYF.